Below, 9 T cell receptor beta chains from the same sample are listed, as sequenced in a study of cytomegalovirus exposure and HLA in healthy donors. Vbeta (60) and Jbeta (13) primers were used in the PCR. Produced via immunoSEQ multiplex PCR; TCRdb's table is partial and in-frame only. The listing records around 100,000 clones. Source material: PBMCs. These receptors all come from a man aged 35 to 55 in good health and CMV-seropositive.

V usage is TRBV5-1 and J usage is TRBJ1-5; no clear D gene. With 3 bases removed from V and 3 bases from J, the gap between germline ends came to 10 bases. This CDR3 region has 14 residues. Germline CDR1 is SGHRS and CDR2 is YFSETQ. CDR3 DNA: TGCGCCAGCAGCTCGGAGGACCCCAATCAGCCCCAGCATTTT. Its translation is CASSSEDPNQPQHF. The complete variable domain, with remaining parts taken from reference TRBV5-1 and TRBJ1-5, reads KAGVTQTPRYLIKTRGQQVTLSCSPISGHRSVSWYQQTPGQGLQFLFEYFSETQRNKGNFPGRFSGRQFSNSRSEMNVSTLELGDSALYLCASSSEDPNQPQHFGDGTRLSIL.

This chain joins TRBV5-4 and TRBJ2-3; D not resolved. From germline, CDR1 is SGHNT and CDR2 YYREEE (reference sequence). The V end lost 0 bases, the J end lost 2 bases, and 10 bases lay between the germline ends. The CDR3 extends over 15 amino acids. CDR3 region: CASSLDPGTTDTQYF. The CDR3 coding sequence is TGTGCCAGCAGCTTGGACCCGGGTACCACAGATACGCAGTATTTT.

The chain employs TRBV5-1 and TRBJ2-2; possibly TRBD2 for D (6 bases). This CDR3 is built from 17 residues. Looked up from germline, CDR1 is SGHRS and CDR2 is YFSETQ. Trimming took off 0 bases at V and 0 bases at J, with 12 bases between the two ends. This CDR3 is CASSLARAGPNTGELFF. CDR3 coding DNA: TGCGCCAGCAGCTTGGCCCGGGCGGGGCCGAACACCGGGGAGCTGTTTTTT.

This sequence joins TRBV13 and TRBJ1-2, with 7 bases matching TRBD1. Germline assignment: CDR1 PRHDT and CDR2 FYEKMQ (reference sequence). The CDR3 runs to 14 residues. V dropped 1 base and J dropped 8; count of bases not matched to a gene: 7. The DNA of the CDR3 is TGTGCCAGCAGCTTAGAAGAGGGGGCGGGCGGCTACACCTTC. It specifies CASSLEEGAGGYTF. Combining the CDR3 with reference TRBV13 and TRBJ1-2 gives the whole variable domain AAGVIQSPRHLIKEKRETATLKCYPIPRHDTVYWYQQGPGQDPQFLISFYEKMQSDKGSIPDRFSAQQFSDYHSELNMSSLELGDSALYFCASSLEEGAGGYTFGSGTRLTVV.

CDR3 DNA sequence: TGTGCCAGCAGCGTAGCGGGTTCGGGACAGGGTTCCGGAAACACCATATATTTT. The encoded protein is CASSVAGSGQGSGNTIYF. The chain carries TRBV9 and TRBJ1-3; TRBD1 matches at 9 bases. The CDR3 loop spans 18 amino acids. V trimming: 0 bases; J trimming: 4 bases; junction bases outside the gene matches: 11. Germline V gives CDR1 SGDLS, CDR2 YYNGEE.

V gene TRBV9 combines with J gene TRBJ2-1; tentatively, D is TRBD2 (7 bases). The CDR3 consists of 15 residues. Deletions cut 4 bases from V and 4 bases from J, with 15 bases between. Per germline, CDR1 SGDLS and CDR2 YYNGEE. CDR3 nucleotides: TGTGCCAGCAGCCCATCCGCGGGGGCGTACAATGAGCAGTTCTTC. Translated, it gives CASSPSAGAYNEQFF.

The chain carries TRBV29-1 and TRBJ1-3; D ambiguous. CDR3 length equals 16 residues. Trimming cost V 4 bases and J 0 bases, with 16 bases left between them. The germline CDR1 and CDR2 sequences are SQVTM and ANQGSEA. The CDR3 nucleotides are TGCAGCGTTGGGACTTCCACGGATATCTCTGGAAACACCATATATTTT. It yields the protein CSVGTSTDISGNTIYF.

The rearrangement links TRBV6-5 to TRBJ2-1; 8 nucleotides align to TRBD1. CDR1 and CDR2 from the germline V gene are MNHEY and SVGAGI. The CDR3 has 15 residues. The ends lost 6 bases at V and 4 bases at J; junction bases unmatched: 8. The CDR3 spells CASSPPGGGYNEQFF. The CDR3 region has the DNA TGTGCCAGCAGCCCCCCAGGGGGCGGTTACAATGAGCAGTTCTTC.

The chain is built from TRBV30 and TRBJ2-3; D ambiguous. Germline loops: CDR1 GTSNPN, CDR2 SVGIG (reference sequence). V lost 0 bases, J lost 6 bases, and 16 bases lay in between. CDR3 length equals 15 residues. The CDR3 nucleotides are TGTGCCTGGAGTGTAGGCGCCAGGAAGGATGATACGCAGTATTTT. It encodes CAWSVGARKDDTQYF.